This T cell receptor (beta chain) stems from a study of cytomegalovirus exposure and HLA in healthy donors. The wider study: An earlier analysis found fewer than 140 million unique TCR beta sequences from around 180 million T cells. General study points: Later analysis associated a missense DCLRE1C variant with TCR beta V- and J-gene trimming. Sequencing had likely introduced a cluster of highly shared sequence variants as an artifact.

There are 14 residues in the CDR3. V shed 7 bases and J 7 bases; nucleotides not matched to a gene: 9. Germline CDR1 MDHEN, CDR2 SYDVKM. A remark on this clone: Its target is not known.

Primers: 60 Vbeta forward and 13 Jbeta reverse. Method: immunoSEQ multiplex PCR; TCRdb's copy keeps in-frame clones and lacks some. The data contain about 200,000 clones, 65% to 85% of them singletons. Sequences were obtained from PBMCs. The sequence came from a woman aged 30 to 39 in good health and CMV-seronegative. The genes are TRBV28 and TRBJ1-3; 8 positions match TRBD1. CDR3 loop: CASTPGGNRNTIYF. Written as DNA, the CDR3 is TGTGCCAGCACCCCAGGGGGCAATAGGAACACCATATATTTT.